These 18 T cell receptor beta chains share one sample of origin, sequenced in a study of cytomegalovirus exposure and HLA in healthy donors. Data came from immunoSEQ multiplex PCR; TCRdb stores just in-frame clones and leaves some out. Of over 250,000 clones in the sample, 87% were seen once. The sequenced material came from PBMCs. The receptors come from a woman in her thirties in good health and CMV-seropositive.

The rearrangement uses TRBV25-1 and TRBJ1-3; TRBD1 aligns across 8 bases. The CDR3 runs 17 residues. V lost 7 bases and J lost 8; bases outside the gene matches: 19. Germline CDR1 is MGHDK and CDR2 is SYGVNS. The DNA of the CDR3 is TGTGCCAGCATATGGACAGGGTCTTATACGGTCGAGGACACCATATATTTT. This codes for CASIWTGSYTVEDTIYF.

This clone was seen once. The genes are TRBV27 and TRBJ1-2; a weak D match, TRBD1 (6 bases). In germline, CDR1 is MNHEY, CDR2 SMNVEV (reference sequence). The CDR3 is 18 amino acids. V was trimmed by 3 bases and J by 4 bases, leaving 24 bases between them. CDR3 DNA: TGTGCCAGCAGTTTCCTTAACCTCGGGACACCCGGGGTCTATGGCTACACCTTC. The encoded protein is CASSFLNLGTPGVYGYTF.

This clone has a single count. The genes are TRBV6-1 and TRBJ2-1, with TRBD2 identical over 7 bases. The ends lost 6 bases at V and 2 bases at J; junction bases unmatched: 7. CDR3 size: 15 residues. The germline CDR1 and CDR2 sequences are MNHNS and SASEGT. The CDR3 sequence: CASSKRGGTYNEQFF. CDR3 DNA sequence: TGTGCCAGCAGCAAGCGCGGGGGTACCTACAATGAGCAGTTCTTC.

This clone was counted a single time. The genes are TRBV29-1 and TRBJ2-7; a weak D match, TRBD2 (6 bases). CDR3 length: 14 residues. CDR1 is SQVTM, CDR2 ANQGSEA, per germline. Trimming left V 4 bases short and J 3 bases short, with 16 bases between. This chain's CDR3 is CSVVTKFGGYEQYF. CDR3 nucleotide sequence: TGCAGCGTTGTGACGAAGTTCGGGGGCTACGAGCAGTACTTC.

This chain uses TRBV4-3 with TRBJ2-1, with TRBD2 identical over 7 bases. CDR3 length equals 15 residues. Germline CDR1 reads LGHNA; CDR2 reads YSLEER. The junction had 12 bases not matched to a gene; V was cut back by 4 bases and J by 9 bases. The CDR3 nucleotides read TGCGCCAGCAGCCCGGGGGGTACCCTATCTAGTGAGCAGTTCTTC. It encodes CASSPGGTLSSEQFF.

The J gene is TRBJ2-1, the V gene TRBV4-3; D is ambiguous. V was cut by 4 bases and J by 4 bases, with 11 bases left in between. The CDR3 consists of 14 residues. The germline gives CDR1 LGHNA, CDR2 YSLEER. The CDR3 loop reads CASSRSGPYNEQFF. The DNA of the CDR3 is TGCGCCAGCAGCCGAAGTGGCCCATACAATGAGCAGTTCTTC.

The CDR3: CASSQATGTSMNTEAFF. In DNA, the CDR3 is TGTGCCAGCAGCCAAGCAACAGGGACTTCTATGAACACTGAAGCTTTCTTT. The chain has TRBV4-2 and TRBJ1-1, with a tentative D call TRBD1 (6 bases). The CDR3 is 17 residues long. V lost 1 base, J lost 0 bases, and 15 bases lay in between. Germline CDR1 is LGHNA and CDR2 is YNFKEQ.

The chain links TRBV30 to TRBJ2-5; 7 bases agree with TRBD1. The V gene end was trimmed by 5 bases and the J gene end by 5 bases; junction bases not matched to a gene: 2. Germline CDR1 is GTSNPN and CDR2 is SVGIG (reference sequence). The CDR3 covers 11 residues. The CDR3 spells CAWGRGETQYF. The DNA of the CDR3 is TGTGCCTGGGGCAGGGGGGAGACCCAGTACTTC. Based on the CDR3 plus reference TRBV30 and TRBJ2-5, the full variable domain is SQTIHQWPATLVQPVGSPLSLECTVEGTSNPNLYWYRQAAGRGLQLLFYSVGIGQISSEVPQNLSASRPQDRQFILSSKKLLLSDSGFYLCAWGRGETQYFGPGTRLLVL.

The CDR3 loop is CASGPGGRKDEKLFF. Here the CDR3 DNA reads TGTGCCAGCGGGCCCGGGGGGCGGAAAGATGAAAAACTGTTTTTT. The chain links TRBV28 to TRBJ1-4, with TRBD1 as a possible D gene (6 bases). V gave up 8 bases and J gave up 6 bases, with 19 bases separating them. Germline CDR1 MDHEN, CDR2 SYDVKM. The CDR3 covers 15 residues.

The rearrangement joins TRBV9 to TRBJ2-1, with 10 nucleotides matching TRBD2. V dropped 0 bases and J dropped 1; count of bases not matched to a gene: 1. Germline assignment: CDR1 SGDLS and CDR2 YYNGEE. The CDR3 is 16 residues long. CDR3 sequence: CASSVELAGSYNEQFF. As DNA, the CDR3 is TGTGCCAGCAGCGTAGAACTAGCGGGGTCCTACAATGAGCAGTTCTTC.

The genes are TRBV5-1 and TRBJ2-7; 7 nucleotides match TRBD1. CDR3 length: 15 amino acids. Germline CDR1 and CDR2: SGHRS and YFSETQ. The V gene end was trimmed by 3 bases and the J gene end by 0 bases; junction bases not matched to a gene: 6. This CDR3 reads CASSSTGTSSYEQYF. Written as DNA, the CDR3 is TGCGCCAGCAGCTCGACAGGGACAAGCTCCTACGAGCAGTACTTC.

The V gene is TRBV1, the J gene TRBJ2-7; the table names TRBD2, a call not compared with the DNA. TRBV1 counts as a pseudogene. The CDR3 length is 17 residues. The CDR3 sequence: CTSSQDITAGGPHEQYF. DNA for the CDR3: TGCACCAGCAGCCAAGATATCACAGCGGGAGGGCCCCACGAGCAGTACTTC.

CDR3 coding DNA: TGCGCCAGCAGCCAAGGGGGACTAGCGGGAGTCAATGAGCAGTTCTTC. Protein sequence: CASSQGGLAGVNEQFF. The V gene is TRBV4-3, the J gene TRBJ2-1; 14 nucleotides align to TRBD2. The trim removed 1 base at V and 6 bases at J, leaving 2 bases unmatched. The CDR3 contains 16 residues. Germline V gene lookup returns CDR1 LGHNA and CDR2 YSLEER.

The count of this clone is one. This CDR3 is CSVVVVEQFF. CDR3 in DNA: TGCAGCGTTGTAGTTGTTGAGCAGTTCTTC. The chain joins TRBV29-1 to TRBJ2-1, with D hard to call. V was pared by 4 bases and J by 9 bases, with 7 bases between. The germline V gene encodes CDR1 SQVTM and CDR2 ANQGSEA. The CDR3 has 10 residues.

This clone turned up a few times. The J gene is TRBJ1-3, the V gene TRBV14, with D uncertain. Germline V gives CDR1 SGHDN, CDR2 FVKESK. V was cut by 4 bases and J by 0 bases, with 7 bases left in between. There are 14 residues in the CDR3. The CDR3 DNA sequence: TGTGCCAGCAGCCCGAAATTCTCTGGAAACACCATATATTTT. Translated, it gives CASSPKFSGNTIYF.

The gene calls are TRBV7-2 and TRBJ1-3; TRBD1 matches at 9 bases. The CDR3 is 17 amino acids. Germline CDR1 is SGHTA and CDR2 is FQGNSA. Unmatched junction bases numbered 10, after V lost 5 bases and J lost 2 bases. CDR3: CASSLLRTGETGNTIYF. In DNA form, the CDR3 reads TGTGCCAGCAGCCTACTCCGGACAGGGGAGACTGGAAACACCATATATTTT.

The chain carries TRBV7-2 and TRBJ1-2, with D possibly being TRBD1 (6 bases). Trimming took off 5 bases at V and 4 bases at J, with 17 bases between the two ends. Looked up from germline, CDR1 is SGHTA and CDR2 is FQGNSA. The CDR3 spans 15 residues. The CDR3 here is CASSNLPDSSYGYTF. Written as DNA, the CDR3 is TGTGCCAGCAGCAACCTGCCGGACAGTTCCTATGGCTACACCTTC. The complete variable domain, with remaining parts taken from reference TRBV7-2 and TRBJ1-2, reads GAGVSQSPSNKVTEKGKDVELRCDPISGHTALYWYRQSLGQGLEFLIYFQGNSAPDKSGLPSDRFSAERTGGSVSTLTIQRTQQEDSAVYLCASSNLPDSSYGYTFGSGTRLTVV.

The rearrangement uses TRBV6-6 and TRBJ1-2; 9 nucleotides match TRBD1. CDR3 length: 16 amino acids. CDR1 and CDR2 from the germline V gene are MNHNY and SVGAGI (reference sequence). V shed 4 bases and J 6 bases; nucleotides not matched to a gene: 12. CDR3 DNA: TGTGCCAGCAGTTTACGCCTACAGGGGGCTATCGATGGCTACACCTTC. Translated, it gives CASSLRLQGAIDGYTF.